These T cell receptor beta chains were read from a single sample in a study of Ad26.COV2.S vaccination and SARS-CoV-2 variants. Profiled with immunoSEQ multiplex PCR; TCRdb holds only in-frame clones, not every one. The table records 450,000 to 550,000 clones, roughly 87% of them present only once. Sequenced material: peripheral blood, taken in a trial of Ad26.COV2.S vaccine versus placebo. Source of these receptors: a person aged 18-60 years who received the Ad26.COV2.S COVID-19 vaccine or a placebo. CDR3s include the opening cysteine and the closing phenylalanine or tryptophan. D genes are given only for firm matches. Size is stated for part of the rows, as once, few or many counts, or as a class when the clone is expanded.

V gene: TRBV30
D gene: TRBD1
clone size: .
J gene: TRBJ1-2
CDR3 protein: CAWINQGVPYGYTF
CDR3 DNA: TGTGCCTGGATCAATCAGGGGGTCCCCTATGGCTACACCTTC

V gene: TRBV6-1
D gene: TRBD1
clone size: .
J gene: TRBJ2-7
CDR3 protein: CASSPSGQGYEQYF
CDR3 DNA: TGTGCCAGCAGCCCCTCCGGACAGGGCTACGAGCAGTACTTC

V gene: TRBV18
D gene: .
clone size: .
J gene: TRBJ1-1
CDR3 protein: CASSPVVEMNTEAFF
CDR3 DNA: TGTGCCAGCTCACCTGTGGTGGAAATGAACACTGAAGCTTTCTTT

V gene: TRBV19
D gene: TRBD2
clone size: .
J gene: TRBJ2-2
CDR3 protein: CASSIDPGGPHTGELFF
CDR3 DNA: TGTGCCAGTAGTATAGACCCGGGAGGGCCGCACACCGGGGAGCTGTTTTTT

V gene: TRBV3-1/TRBV3-2
D gene: TRBD1
clone size: .
J gene: TRBJ2-1
CDR3 protein: CASSQRDRGYNEQFF
CDR3 DNA: TGTGCCAGCAGCCAACGGGACAGGGGTTACAATGAGCAGTTCTTC

V gene: TRBV9
D gene: .
clone size: .
J gene: TRBJ2-2
CDR3 protein: CASVGQNGELFF
CDR3 DNA: TGTGCCAGCGTGGGGCAGAACGGGGAGCTGTTTTTT

V gene: TRBV5-1
D gene: .
clone size: .
J gene: TRBJ2-7
CDR3 protein: CASRQSTSSYEQYF
CDR3 DNA: TGCGCCAGCAGGCAGTCAACGAGCTCCTACGAGCAGTACTTC

V gene: TRBV9
D gene: TRBD1
clone size: .
J gene: TRBJ1-3
CDR3 protein: CASSATGAGNTIYF
CDR3 DNA: TGTGCCAGCAGCGCTACAGGGGCTGGAAACACCATATATTTT

V gene: TRBV9
D gene: .
clone size: .
J gene: TRBJ2-5
CDR3 protein: CASSVGRQGGETQYF
CDR3 DNA: TGTGCCAGCAGCGTCGGAAGACAGGGAGGGGAGACCCAGTACTTC

V gene: TRBV30
D gene: .
clone size: .
J gene: TRBJ1-5
CDR3 protein: CAWASQGHQPQHF
CDR3 DNA: TGTGCCTGGGCCTCCCAGGGACATCAGCCCCAGCATTTT

V gene: TRBV10-3
D gene: .
clone size: .
J gene: TRBJ1-6
CDR3 protein: CAISAGPSSYNSPLHF
CDR3 DNA: TGTGCCATCAGTGCGGGACCGAGCTCCTATAATTCACCCCTCCACTTT

V gene: TRBV6-5
D gene: .
clone size: .
J gene: TRBJ2-7
CDR3 protein: CASSYHLPVGYYEQYF
CDR3 DNA: TGTGCCAGCAGTTACCATCTTCCAGTTGGATATTACGAGCAGTACTTC

V gene: TRBV7-2
D gene: TRBD1
clone size: .
J gene: TRBJ2-2
CDR3 protein: CASSPGTGGPTGELFF
CDR3 DNA: TGTGCCAGCAGCCCCGGGACAGGGGGTCCCACCGGGGAGCTGTTTTTT

V gene: TRBV6-6
D gene: .
clone size: few
J gene: TRBJ1-1
CDR3 protein: CASTQQVGVLEAFF
CDR3 DNA: TGTGCCAGCACCCAACAAGTAGGTGTCCTCGAAGCTTTCTTT

V gene: TRBV7-6
D gene: TRBD2
clone size: .
J gene: TRBJ2-1
CDR3 protein: CASSKGLAYNEQFF
CDR3 DNA: TGTGCCAGCAGCAAGGGACTAGCGTACAATGAGCAGTTCTTC

V gene: TRBV20-1
D gene: .
clone size: once
J gene: TRBJ1-1
CDR3 protein: CSARRGEAFF
CDR3 DNA: TGCAGTGCTAGACGAGGGGAAGCTTTCTTT

V gene: TRBV25-1
D gene: .
clone size: once
J gene: TRBJ2-7
CDR3 protein: CASRRDHYEQYF
CDR3 DNA: TGTGCCAGCCGTAGAGACCACTACGAGCAGTACTTC

V gene: TRBV7-6
D gene: TRBD2
clone size: .
J gene: TRBJ2-5
CDR3 protein: CASSLGHPRGLPGVGETQYF
CDR3 DNA: TGTGCCAGCAGCTTAGGACACCCAAGGGGACTACCGGGGGTTGGAGAGACCCAGTACTTC

V gene: TRBV5-1
D gene: .
clone size: .
J gene: TRBJ2-7
CDR3 protein: CASSLDRWREQYF
CDR3 DNA: TGCGCCAGCAGCTTAGACAGGTGGCGCGAGCAGTACTTC

V gene: TRBV3-1/TRBV3-2
D gene: TRBD1
clone size: .
J gene: TRBJ2-1
CDR3 protein: CASSQDTGGHNEQFF
CDR3 DNA: TGTGCCAGCAGCCAAGATACAGGGGGACACAATGAGCAGTTCTTC

V gene: TRBV6-5
D gene: .
clone size: .
J gene: TRBJ1-5
CDR3 protein: CASSYSGTGGAQPQHF
CDR3 DNA: TGTGCCAGCAGTTACTCGGGAACGGGGGGCGCACAGCCCCAGCATTTT

V gene: TRBV18
D gene: .
clone size: .
J gene: TRBJ1-1
CDR3 protein: CASSPPGRRMNTEAFF
CDR3 DNA: TGTGCCAGCTCACCACCCGGAAGGAGGATGAACACTGAAGCTTTCTTT

V gene: TRBV30
D gene: .
clone size: .
J gene: TRBJ2-3
CDR3 protein: CAWSVGSDTQYF
CDR3 DNA: TGTGCCTGGAGTGTGGGGTCAGATACGCAGTATTTT

V gene: TRBV5-1
D gene: TRBD1
clone size: .
J gene: TRBJ1-5
CDR3 protein: CASSLGQGGQPQHF
CDR3 DNA: TGCGCCAGCAGCTTAGGACAGGGTGGGCAGCCCCAGCATTTT

V gene: TRBV28
D gene: TRBD1
clone size: few
J gene: TRBJ2-7
CDR3 protein: CASSAGTGTYEQYF
CDR3 DNA: TGTGCCAGCAGTGCCGGGACAGGGACCTACGAGCAGTACTTC

V gene: TRBV5-4
D gene: .
clone size: .
J gene: TRBJ1-1
CDR3 protein: CASSLGGRSTNTEAFF
CDR3 DNA: TGTGCCAGCAGCTTGGGGGGCAGGAGCACGAACACTGAAGCTTTCTTT

V gene: TRBV6-6
D gene: .
clone size: .
J gene: TRBJ2-6
CDR3 protein: CASRPTSPGANVLTF
CDR3 DNA: TGTGCCAGCAGACCCACTAGTCCTGGGGCCAACGTCCTGACTTTC

V gene: TRBV11-2
D gene: .
clone size: .
J gene: TRBJ1-1
CDR3 protein: CASSPMVGRTSAFF
CDR3 DNA: TGTGCCAGCAGCCCCATGGTCGGAAGGACATCGGCTTTCTTT

V gene: TRBV10-1
D gene: TRBD2
clone size: .
J gene: TRBJ2-1
CDR3 protein: CASSGLSGPSSYNEQFF
CDR3 DNA: TGCGCCAGCAGCGGACTTAGCGGGCCGAGCTCCTACAATGAGCAGTTCTTC

V gene: TRBV29-1
D gene: .
clone size: .
J gene: TRBJ2-5
CDR3 protein: CSVDWDTSGETQYF
CDR3 DNA: TGCAGCGTTGACTGGGACACCTCGGGAGAGACCCAGTACTTC